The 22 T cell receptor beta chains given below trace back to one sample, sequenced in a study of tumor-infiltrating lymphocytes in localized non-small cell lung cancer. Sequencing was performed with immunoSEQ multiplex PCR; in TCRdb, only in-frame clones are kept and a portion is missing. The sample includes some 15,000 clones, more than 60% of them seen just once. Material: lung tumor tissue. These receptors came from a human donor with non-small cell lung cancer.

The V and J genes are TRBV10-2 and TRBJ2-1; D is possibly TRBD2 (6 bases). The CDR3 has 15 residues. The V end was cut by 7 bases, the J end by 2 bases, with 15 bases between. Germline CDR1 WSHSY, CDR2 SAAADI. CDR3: CASMPGLGTYNEQFF. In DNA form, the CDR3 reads TGCGCCAGCATGCCGGGACTGGGAACCTACAATGAGCAGTTCTTC.

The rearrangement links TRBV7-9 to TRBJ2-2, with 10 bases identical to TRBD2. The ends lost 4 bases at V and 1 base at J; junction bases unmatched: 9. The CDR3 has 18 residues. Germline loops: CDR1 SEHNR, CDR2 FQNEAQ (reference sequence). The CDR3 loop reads CASSSPELAGLNTGELFF. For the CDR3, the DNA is TGTGCCAGCAGCTCGCCCGAACTAGCGGGGCTGAACACCGGGGAGCTGTTTTTT.

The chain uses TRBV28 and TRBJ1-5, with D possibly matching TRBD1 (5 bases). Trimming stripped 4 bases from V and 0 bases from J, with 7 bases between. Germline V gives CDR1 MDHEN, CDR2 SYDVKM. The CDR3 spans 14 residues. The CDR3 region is CASSSGHSNQPQHF. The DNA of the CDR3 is TGTGCCAGCAGTTCCGGACATAGCAATCAGCCCCAGCATTTT.

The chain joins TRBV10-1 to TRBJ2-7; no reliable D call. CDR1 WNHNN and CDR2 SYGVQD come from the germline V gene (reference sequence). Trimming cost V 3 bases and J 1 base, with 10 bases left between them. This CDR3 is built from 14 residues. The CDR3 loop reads CASSDPDTSYEQYF. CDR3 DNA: TGCGCCAGCAGTGATCCCGACACATCCTACGAGCAGTACTTC.

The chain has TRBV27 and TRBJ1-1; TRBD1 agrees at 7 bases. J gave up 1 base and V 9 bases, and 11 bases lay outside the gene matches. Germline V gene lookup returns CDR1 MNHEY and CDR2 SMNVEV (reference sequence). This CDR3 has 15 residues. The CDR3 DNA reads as TGTGCCAGTTGGGCCGGGACAGTGGAGAACACTGAAGCTTTCTTT. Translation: CASWAGTVENTEAFF.

The CDR3 here is CAWSREGGGERDTEAFF. The CDR3 coding sequence is TGTGCCTGGAGTCGAGAGGGGGGCGGGGAAAGGGACACTGAAGCTTTCTTT. The chain is built from TRBV30 and TRBJ1-1; the D gene is possibly TRBD1 (6 bases). The CDR3 spans 17 residues. V was trimmed by 2 bases and J by 3 bases, leaving 22 bases between them. Germline CDR1 is GTSNPN and CDR2 is SVGIG (reference sequence). Drawing the rest from reference TRBV30 and TRBJ1-1, the complete variable domain is SQTIHQWPATLVQPVGSPLSLECTVEGTSNPNLYWYRQAAGRGLQLLFYSVGIGQISSEVPQNLSASRPQDRQFILSSKKLLLSDSGFYLCAWSREGGGERDTEAFFGQGTRLTVV.

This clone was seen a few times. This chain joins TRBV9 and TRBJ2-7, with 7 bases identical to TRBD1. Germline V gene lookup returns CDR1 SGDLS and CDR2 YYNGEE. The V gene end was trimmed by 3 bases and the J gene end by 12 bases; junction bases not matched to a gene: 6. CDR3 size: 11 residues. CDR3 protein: CASSARGQMYF. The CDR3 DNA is TGTGCCAGCAGCGCCCGGGGACAGATGTACTTC.

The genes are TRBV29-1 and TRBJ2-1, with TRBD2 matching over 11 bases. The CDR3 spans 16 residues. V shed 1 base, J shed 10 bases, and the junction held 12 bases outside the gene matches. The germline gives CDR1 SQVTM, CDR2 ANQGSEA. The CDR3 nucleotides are TGCAGCGTTGAAGGTATCCTGCTAGCGGGAGGTAACGAGCAGTTCTTC. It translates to CSVEGILLAGGNEQFF.

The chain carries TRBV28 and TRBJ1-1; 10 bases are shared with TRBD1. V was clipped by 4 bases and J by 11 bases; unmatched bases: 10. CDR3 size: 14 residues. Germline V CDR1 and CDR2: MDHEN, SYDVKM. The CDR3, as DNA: TGTGCCAGCAGTTCCCTCCGACCGGGACAGGGGGCTTTCTTT. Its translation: CASSSLRPGQGAFF.

The CDR3 region has the DNA TGTGCCAGCAGCGTGGGGGGCCGTACTCAGCCCCAGCATTTT. Protein: CASSVGGRTQPQHF. This rearrangement joins TRBV7-2 to TRBJ1-5, with D possibly being TRBD1 (6 bases). Germline CDR1 SGHTA, CDR2 FQGNSA. V was cut by 5 bases and J by 6 bases, with 14 bases left in between. The CDR3 covers 14 residues.

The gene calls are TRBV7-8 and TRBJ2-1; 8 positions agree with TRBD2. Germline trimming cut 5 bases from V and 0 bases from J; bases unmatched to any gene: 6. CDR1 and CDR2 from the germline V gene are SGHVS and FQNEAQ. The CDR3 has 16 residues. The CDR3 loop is CASSAQRGLSYNEQFF. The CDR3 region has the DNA TGTGCCAGCAGCGCCCAGCGGGGGCTCTCCTACAATGAGCAGTTCTTC.

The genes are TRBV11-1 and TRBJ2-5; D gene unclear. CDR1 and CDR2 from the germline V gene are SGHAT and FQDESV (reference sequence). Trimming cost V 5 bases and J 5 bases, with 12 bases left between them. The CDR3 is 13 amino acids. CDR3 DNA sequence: TGTGCCAGCAGCAGTGGGGATCGGGAGACCCAGTACTTC. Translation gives CASSSGDRETQYF. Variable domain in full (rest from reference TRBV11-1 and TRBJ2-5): EAEVAQSPRYKITEKSQAVAFWCDPISGHATLYWYRQILGQGPELLVQFQDESVVDDSQLPKDRFSAERLKGVDSTLKIQPAELGDSAMYLCASSSGDRETQYFGPGTRLLVL.

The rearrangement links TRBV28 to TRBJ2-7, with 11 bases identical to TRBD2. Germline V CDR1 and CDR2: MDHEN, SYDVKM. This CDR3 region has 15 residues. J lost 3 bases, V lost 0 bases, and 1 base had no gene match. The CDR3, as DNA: TGTGCCAGCAGTTTATGGACTAGCGGGAACTACGAGCAGTACTTC. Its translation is CASSLWTSGNYEQYF.

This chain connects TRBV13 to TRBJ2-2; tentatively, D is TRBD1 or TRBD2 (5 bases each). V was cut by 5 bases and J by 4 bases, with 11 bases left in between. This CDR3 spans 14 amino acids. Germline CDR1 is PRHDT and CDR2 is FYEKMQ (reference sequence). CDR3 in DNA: TGTGCCAGCAGCCCGAGGGGTAGCACCGGGGAGCTGTTTTTT. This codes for CASSPRGSTGELFF.

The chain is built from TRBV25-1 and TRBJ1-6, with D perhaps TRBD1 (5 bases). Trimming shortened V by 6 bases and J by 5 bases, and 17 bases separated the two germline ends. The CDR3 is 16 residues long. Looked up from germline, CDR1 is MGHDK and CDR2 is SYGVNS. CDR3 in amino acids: CASRDPGTADNSPLHF. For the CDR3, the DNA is TGTGCCAGCAGGGATCCTGGGACGGCCGATAATTCACCCCTCCACTTT.

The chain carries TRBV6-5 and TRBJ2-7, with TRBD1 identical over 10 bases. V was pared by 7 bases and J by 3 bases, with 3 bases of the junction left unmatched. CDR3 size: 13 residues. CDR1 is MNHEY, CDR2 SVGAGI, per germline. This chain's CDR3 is CASTRDRGYEQYF. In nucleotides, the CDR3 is TGTGCCAGCACCAGGGACAGGGGCTACGAGCAGTACTTC.

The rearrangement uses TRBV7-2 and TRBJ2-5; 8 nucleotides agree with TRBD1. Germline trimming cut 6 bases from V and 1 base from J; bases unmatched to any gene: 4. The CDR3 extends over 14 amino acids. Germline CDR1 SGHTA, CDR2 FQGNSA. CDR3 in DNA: TGTGCCAGCAGTCGACAGGGGTTCCAAGAGACCCAGTACTTC. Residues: CASSRQGFQETQYF.

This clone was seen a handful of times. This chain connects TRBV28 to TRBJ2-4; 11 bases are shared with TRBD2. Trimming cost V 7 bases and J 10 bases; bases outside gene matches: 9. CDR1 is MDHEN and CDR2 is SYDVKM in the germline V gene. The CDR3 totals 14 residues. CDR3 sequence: CASTRQTSGKIQYF. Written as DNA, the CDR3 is TGTGCCAGCACCAGACAGACTAGCGGGAAGATTCAGTACTTC.

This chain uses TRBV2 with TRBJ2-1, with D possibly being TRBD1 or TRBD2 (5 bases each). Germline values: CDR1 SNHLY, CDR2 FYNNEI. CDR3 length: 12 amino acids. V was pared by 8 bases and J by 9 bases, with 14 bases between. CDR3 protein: CASGGSFTEQFF. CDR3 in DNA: TGTGCCAGCGGGGGTTCCTTCACTGAGCAGTTCTTC.

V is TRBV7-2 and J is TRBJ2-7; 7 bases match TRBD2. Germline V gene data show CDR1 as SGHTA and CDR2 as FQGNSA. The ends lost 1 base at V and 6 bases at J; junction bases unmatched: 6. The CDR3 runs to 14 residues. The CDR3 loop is CASSLGLAATEQYF. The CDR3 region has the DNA TGTGCCAGCAGCTTAGGTCTAGCGGCAACCGAGCAGTACTTC.

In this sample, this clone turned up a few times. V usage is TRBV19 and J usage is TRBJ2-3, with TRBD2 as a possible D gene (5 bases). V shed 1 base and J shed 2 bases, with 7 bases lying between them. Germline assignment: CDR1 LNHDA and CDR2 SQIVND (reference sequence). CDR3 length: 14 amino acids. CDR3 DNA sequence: TGTGCCAGTAGTATAGTCGGACTCACAGATACGCAGTATTTT. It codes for CASSIVGLTDTQYF.

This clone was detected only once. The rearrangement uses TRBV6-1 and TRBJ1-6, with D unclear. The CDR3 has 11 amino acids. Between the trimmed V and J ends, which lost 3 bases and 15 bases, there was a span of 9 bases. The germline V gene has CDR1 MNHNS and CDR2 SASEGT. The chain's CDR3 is CASSEEAILHF. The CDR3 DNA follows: TGTGCCAGCAGTGAGGAGGCCATCCTCCACTTT.